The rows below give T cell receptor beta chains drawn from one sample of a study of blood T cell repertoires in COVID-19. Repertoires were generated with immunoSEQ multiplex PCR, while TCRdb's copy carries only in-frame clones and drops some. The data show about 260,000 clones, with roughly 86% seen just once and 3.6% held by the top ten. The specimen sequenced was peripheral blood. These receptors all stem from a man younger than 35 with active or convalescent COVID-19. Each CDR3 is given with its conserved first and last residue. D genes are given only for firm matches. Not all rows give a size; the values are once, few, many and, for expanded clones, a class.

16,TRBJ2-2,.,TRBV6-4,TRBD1,CASSDSLQGDSGELFF,TGTGCCAGCAGTGACTCGTTACAGGGGGATAGCGGGGAGCTGTTTTTT
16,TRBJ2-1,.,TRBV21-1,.,CASSKSDGGHYNEQFF,TGTGCCAGCAGCAAAAGTGACGGGGGGCACTACAATGAGCAGTTCTTC
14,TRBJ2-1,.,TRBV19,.,CASSGGVSYNEQFF,TGTGCCAGTAGTGGCGGGGTCTCCTACAATGAGCAGTTCTTC
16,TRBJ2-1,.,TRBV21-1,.,CASSSPSGSPYNEQFF,TGTGCCAGCAGCTCCCCCAGCGGGAGCCCCTACAATGAGCAGTTCTTC
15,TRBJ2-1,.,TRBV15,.,CATSRAGSSYNEQFF,TGTGCCACCAGCAGAGCGGGTAGCTCCTACAATGAGCAGTTCTTC
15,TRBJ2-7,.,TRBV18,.,CASSPNEVTVREQYF,TGTGCCAGCTCACCAAACGAGGTTACCGTACGAGAGCAGTACTTC
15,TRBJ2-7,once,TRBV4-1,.,CASSQDGSGDYEQYF,TGCGCCAGCAGCCAAGACGGTTCGGGGGACTACGAGCAGTACTTC
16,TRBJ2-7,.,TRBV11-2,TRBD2,CASSLLSSGITYEQYF,TGTGCCAGCAGCTTACTTTCTAGCGGGATAACCTACGAGCAGTACTTC
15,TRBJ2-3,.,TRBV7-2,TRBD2,CASSSGLAVTDTQYF,TGTGCCAGCAGCTCTGGACTAGCGGTTACAGATACGCAGTATTTT
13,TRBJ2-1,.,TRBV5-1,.,CASSLLDYNEQFF,TGCGCCAGCAGCTTACTTGACTACAATGAGCAGTTCTTC
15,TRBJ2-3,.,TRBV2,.,CASSVGTLTTDTQYF,TGTGCCAGCAGTGTAGGGACTCTCACCACAGATACGCAGTATTTT
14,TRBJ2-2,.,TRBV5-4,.,CASSLAGGERELFF,TGTGCCAGCAGCTTGGCTGGAGGGGAAAGGGAGCTGTTTTTT
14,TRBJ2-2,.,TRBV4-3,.,CASSQSEGTGELFF,TGCGCCAGCAGCCAAAGTGAGGGCACCGGGGAGCTGTTTTTT
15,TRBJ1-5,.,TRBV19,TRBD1,CASSYAGGRDQPQHF,TGTGCCAGTAGCTACGCAGGGGGCAGGGATCAGCCCCAGCATTTT
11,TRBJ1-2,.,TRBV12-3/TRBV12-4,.,CASSLGPVYTF,TGTGCCAGCAGTTTGGGCCCTGTCTACACCTTC
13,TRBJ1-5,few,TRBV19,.,CASSIGVRQPQHF,TGTGCCAGTAGTATAGGAGTTCGGCAGCCCCAGCATTTT
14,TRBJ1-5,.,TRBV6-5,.,CASSYSRSNQPQHF,TGTGCCAGCAGTTACTCCCGTAGCAATCAGCCCCAGCATTTT
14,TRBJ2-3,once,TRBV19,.,CASSIDLRADTQYF,TGTGCCAGTAGTATAGATCTACGAGCCGATACGCAGTATTTT
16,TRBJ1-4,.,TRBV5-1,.,CASSLGRSGGAEKLFF,TGCGCCAGCAGCTTGGGAAGAAGTGGGGGGGCAGAAAAACTGTTTTTT
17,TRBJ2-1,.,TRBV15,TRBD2,CATSRDRRAGGGNEQFF,TGTGCCACCAGCAGAGATCGCCGAGCGGGAGGGGGGAATGAGCAGTTCTTC
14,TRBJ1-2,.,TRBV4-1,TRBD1,CASSLEQGFGGYTF,TGCGCCAGCAGCCTGGAACAGGGGTTTGGCGGCTACACCTTC
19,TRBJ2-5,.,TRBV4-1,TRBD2,CASSPQGAPLAGSQETQYF,TGCGCCAGCAGCCCCCAAGGGGCCCCCCTAGCGGGGTCACAAGAGACCCAGTACTTC
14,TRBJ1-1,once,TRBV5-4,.,CASSVTGPDTEAFF,TGTGCCAGCTCCGTAACAGGGCCAGACACTGAAGCTTTCTTT
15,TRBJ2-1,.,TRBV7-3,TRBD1,CASSLRTGGLNEQFF,TGTGCCAGCAGTCTAAGGACAGGGGGCCTAAATGAGCAGTTCTTC
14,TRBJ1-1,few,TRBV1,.,CTSSQGGHGAEAFF,TGCACCAGCAGCCAAGGTGGACATGGAGCTGAAGCTTTCTTT
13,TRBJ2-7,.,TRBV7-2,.,CASSIRQVGEQYF,TGTGCCAGCAGCATACGACAGGTGGGGGAGCAGTACTTC
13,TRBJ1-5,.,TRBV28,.,CASRGGLDQPQHF,TGTGCCAGCAGGGGGGGACTAGATCAGCCCCAGCATTTT
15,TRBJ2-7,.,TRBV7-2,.,CASSLLPQTTYEQYF,TGTGCCAGCAGCTTACTCCCCCAGACGACATACGAGCAGTACTTC
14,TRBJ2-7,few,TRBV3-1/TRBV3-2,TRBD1,CASSTIQGPYEQYF,TGTGCCAGCAGCACTATACAGGGGCCCTACGAGCAGTACTTC
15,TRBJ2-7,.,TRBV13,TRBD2,CASSLSQREGYEQYF,TGTGCCAGCAGCTTATCCCAGCGGGAGGGGTACGAGCAGTACTTC
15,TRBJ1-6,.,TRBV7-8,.,CASSSLPVYNSPLHF,TGTGCCAGCAGCTCCCTGCCGGTTTATAATTCACCCCTCCACTTT
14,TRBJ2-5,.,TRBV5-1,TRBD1,CASSLNRGRETQYF,TGCGCCAGCAGCTTAAACAGGGGGAGGGAGACCCAGTACTTC
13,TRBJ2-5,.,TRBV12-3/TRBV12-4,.,CASSPAPGETQYF,TGTGCCAGCAGCCCGGCACCAGGAGAGACCCAGTACTTC
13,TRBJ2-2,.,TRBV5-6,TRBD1,CAGRTGRAGELFF,TGTGCCGGACGGACAGGCCGAGCCGGGGAGCTGTTTTTT
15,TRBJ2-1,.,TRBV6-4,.,CASSDEARGYNEQFF,TGTGCCAGCAGTGACGAAGCCCGGGGGTACAATGAGCAGTTCTTC
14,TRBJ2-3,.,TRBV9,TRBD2,CASGRGESTDTQYF,TGTGCCAGCGGGAGGGGAGAATCGACAGATACGCAGTATTTT
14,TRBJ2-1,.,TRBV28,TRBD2,CASSSSGGALEQFF,TGTGCCAGCAGTTCGAGCGGGGGGGCCTTAGAGCAGTTCTTC
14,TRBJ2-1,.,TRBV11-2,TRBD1,CASSFRGPRNEQFF,TGTGCCAGCAGCTTCAGGGGGCCGCGCAATGAGCAGTTCTTC
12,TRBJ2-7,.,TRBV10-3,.,CAIAAVVYEQYF,TGTGCCATCGCAGCGGTTGTCTACGAGCAGTACTTC
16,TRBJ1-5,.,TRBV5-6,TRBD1,CASSLAGQVINQPQHF,TGTGCCAGCAGCTTGGCGGGACAGGTGATCAATCAGCCCCAGCATTTT
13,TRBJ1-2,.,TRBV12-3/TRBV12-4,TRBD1,CASSLSQGNGYTF,TGTGCCAGCAGTTTGTCACAGGGGAATGGCTACACCTTC
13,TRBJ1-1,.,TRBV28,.,CASSDLRGTEAFF,TGTGCCAGCAGCGACCTAAGGGGCACTGAAGCTTTCTTT
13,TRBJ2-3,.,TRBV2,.,CASSDRGTDTQYF,TGTGCCAGCAGTGACAGGGGCACAGATACGCAGTATTTT
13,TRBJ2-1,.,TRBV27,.,CASTPLGGDEQFF,TGTGCCAGCACTCCCCTAGGGGGGGATGAGCAGTTCTTC
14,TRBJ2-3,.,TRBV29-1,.,CSAEERAWADTQYF,TGCAGCGCCGAAGAGCGGGCGTGGGCAGATACGCAGTATTTT
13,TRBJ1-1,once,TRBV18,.,CASSPGQNTEAFF,TGTGCCAGCTCACCAGGGCAGAACACTGAAGCTTTCTTT
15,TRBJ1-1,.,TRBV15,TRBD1,CATSRGTGLWTEAFF,TGTGCCACCAGCAGAGGGACAGGGCTATGGACTGAAGCTTTCTTT
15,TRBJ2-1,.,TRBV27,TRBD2,CASSLSSGGYNEQFF,TGTGCCAGCAGTTTATCTAGCGGGGGGTACAATGAGCAGTTCTTC
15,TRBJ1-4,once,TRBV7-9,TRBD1,CASSEGQGVGEKLFF,TGTGCCAGCAGCGAAGGACAGGGAGTTGGTGAAAAACTGTTTTTT
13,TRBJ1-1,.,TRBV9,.,CASSVNGVAEAFF,TGTGCCAGCAGCGTAAACGGGGTAGCTGAAGCTTTCTTT
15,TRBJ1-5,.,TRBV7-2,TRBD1,CASSLDRRGRLPQHF,TGTGCCAGCAGCTTAGATCGCAGGGGGCGCCTGCCCCAGCATTTT
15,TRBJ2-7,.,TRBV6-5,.,CASSSLDGGEDEQYF,TGTGCCAGCAGTTCCCTGGACGGAGGAGAGGACGAGCAGTACTTC